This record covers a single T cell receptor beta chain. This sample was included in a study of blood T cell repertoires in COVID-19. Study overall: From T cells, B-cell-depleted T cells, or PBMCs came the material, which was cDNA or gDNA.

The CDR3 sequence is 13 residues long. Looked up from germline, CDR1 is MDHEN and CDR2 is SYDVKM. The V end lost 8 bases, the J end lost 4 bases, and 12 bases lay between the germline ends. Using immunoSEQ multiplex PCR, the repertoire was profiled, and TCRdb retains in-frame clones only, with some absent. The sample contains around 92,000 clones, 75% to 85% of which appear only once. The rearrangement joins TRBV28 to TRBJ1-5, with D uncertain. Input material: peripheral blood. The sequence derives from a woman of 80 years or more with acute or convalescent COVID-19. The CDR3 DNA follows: TGTGCCAGCGTGGGCCAGCTTAATCAGCCCCAGCATTTT. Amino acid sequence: CASVGQLNQPQHF.